Listed here are 20 T cell receptor beta chains from one sample, sequenced in a study of CD8 T cells in Susac syndrome. It was with random hexamers that roughly 0.5 to 1 ug RNA was reverse transcribed. One entry per CDR3 protein results from TCRdb running MiXCR on the immunoSEQ multiplex PCR reads. Of tens of thousands of distinct CDR3 sequences listed, roughly 94% are singletons. The sample taken for sequencing was CD4+ T cells from PBMCs. Receptor source: a human donor with Susac syndrome.

The rearrangement uses TRBV24-1 and TRBJ2-1; D unresolved. V was pared by 1 base and J by 9 bases, with 3 bases between. From germline, CDR1 is KGHDR and CDR2 SFDVKD. The length of the CDR3 is 11 residues. CDR3 sequence (DNA): TGTGCCACCAGTGATTTTGGTGAGCAGTTCTTC. Translated, it gives CATSDFGEQFF.

This clonotype was recorded only once. This chain links TRBV20-1 with TRBJ2-1; TRBD1 aligns across 9 bases. Trimming cost V 5 bases and J 4 bases; bases outside gene matches: 6. The CDR3 has 14 amino acids. The germline CDR1 and CDR2 sequences are DFQATT and SNEGSKA (reference sequence). CDR3 sequence (DNA): TGCAGTGCTCCGGGACAGGGTAGTTACAATGAGCAGTTCTTC. Translating gives CSAPGQGSYNEQFF.

The CDR3 DNA sequence: TGTGCCTGGACAAAACAGATTTACGAGCAGTACTTC. Translation: CAWTKQIYEQYF. This rearrangement joins TRBV30 to TRBJ2-7; no firm D call. Trimming stripped 4 bases from V and 4 bases from J, with 11 bases between. The CDR3 has 12 residues. Germline CDR1 reads GTSNPN; CDR2 reads SVGIG (reference sequence). The full variable domain, rest sourced from reference TRBV30 and TRBJ2-7, is SQTIHQWPATLVQPVGSPLSLECTVEGTSNPNLYWYRQAAGRGLQLLFYSVGIGQISSEVPQNLSASRPQDRQFILSSKKLLLSDSGFYLCAWTKQIYEQYFGPGTRLTVT.

The chain couples TRBV20-1 to TRBJ2-7; D is undetermined. This CDR3 is 12 amino acids long. The V end lost 3 bases, the J end lost 6 bases, and 12 bases lay between the germline ends. The germline V gene encodes CDR1 DFQATT and CDR2 SNEGSKA (reference sequence). CDR3 loop: CSASQQLGEQYF. The CDR3 DNA reads TGCAGTGCTAGCCAACAGCTGGGCGAGCAGTACTTC.

The gene calls are TRBV6-6 and TRBJ2-2; the match to TRBD1 covers 8 bases. The germline CDR1 and CDR2 sequences are MNHNY and SVGAGI (reference sequence). V shed 8 bases, J shed 3 bases, and the junction held 8 bases outside the gene matches. The CDR3 is made up of 15 amino acids. The CDR3 sequence: CASQTRGRDTGELFF. The CDR3 bases are TGTGCCAGCCAAACCAGGGGGCGTGACACCGGGGAGCTGTTTTTT.

The chain is built from TRBV20-1 and TRBJ1-2; D ambiguous. The CDR3 covers 13 residues. From germline, CDR1 is DFQATT and CDR2 SNEGSKA (reference sequence). V shed 0 bases and J shed 7 bases, with 12 bases lying between them. The CDR3 region has the DNA TGCAGTGCTAGAGATTTCGCGGGTAGTGGCTACACCTTC. Protein sequence: CSARDFAGSGYTF.

The gene calls are TRBV4-3 and TRBJ2-3; a possible D gene is TRBD1 (5 bases). Trimming took off 3 bases at V and 4 bases at J, with 8 bases between the two ends. This CDR3 is built from 13 residues. Germline-derived CDR1 and CDR2 are LGHNA and YSLEER. Here the CDR3 DNA reads TGCGCCAGCAGCCATCAACAGGCAGATACGCAGTATTTT. It is translated as CASSHQQADTQYF.

V is TRBV14 and J is TRBJ2-7; D not resolved. Germline CDR1 and CDR2: SGHDN and FVKESK. CDR3 size: 14 residues. Trimming took 4 bases from V and 6 from J, leaving 16 bases between them. CDR3 protein: CASSLLQIGGEQYF. In DNA form, the CDR3 reads TGTGCCAGCAGCCTCCTTCAAATTGGTGGCGAGCAGTACTTC. Variable domain in full (rest from reference TRBV14 and TRBJ2-7): EAGVTQFPSHSVIEKGQTVTLRCDPISGHDNLYWYRRVMGKEIKFLLHFVKESKQDESGMPNNRFLAERTGGTYSTLKVQPAELEDSGVYFCASSLLQIGGEQYFGPGTRLTVT.

The gene calls are TRBV25-1 and TRBJ1-4; D not certain. Trimming removed 1 base from V and 5 bases from J, with 11 bases in between. Per the germline V gene, CDR1 is MGHDK and CDR2 is SYGVNS. This CDR3 is built from 15 residues. The CDR3 DNA is TGTGCCAGCAGTGAATTCGCAGGTACAAATGAAAAACTGTTTTTT. Translating gives CASSEFAGTNEKLFF. The entire variable domain, with the rest obtained from reference TRBV25-1 and TRBJ1-4, is as follows: EADIYQTPRYLVIGTGKKITLECSQTMGHDKMYWYQQDPGMELHLIHYSYGVNSTEKGDLSSESTVSRIRTEHFPLTLESARPSHTSQYLCASSEFAGTNEKLFFGSGTQLSVL.

This chain connects TRBV20-1 to TRBJ2-1; a weak D match, TRBD2 (5 bases). The V end lost 4 bases, the J end lost 4 bases, and 17 bases lay between the germline ends. Germline CDR1 is DFQATT and CDR2 is SNEGSKA (reference sequence). The CDR3 sequence is 15 residues long. The CDR3: CSATLPGYGYNEQFF. The CDR3 DNA reads as TGCAGTGCTACCCTGCCGGGATACGGATACAATGAGCAGTTCTTC.

This clonotype was picked up one time. A junction boundary mismatches the germline segment, possibly from a read error. This chain connects TRBV7-2 to TRBJ2-7; no reliable D call. The V gene's germline CDR1 is SGHTA and CDR2 FQGNSA. The length of the CDR3 is 13 residues. In DNA, the CDR3 is TGTGCCAGCAGCTTAGGCGGTTCCTCCGAGCAGTACTTC. It codes for CASSLGGSSEQYF.

The chain couples TRBV12-3 or TRBV12-4 to TRBJ1-2; 8 bases fit TRBD1. Trimming took 8 bases from V and 3 from J; bases not matched to a gene: 2. The CDR3 runs to 12 residues. CDR3 protein: CASGQGDYGYTF. The DNA of the CDR3 is TGTGCCAGCGGACAGGGAGACTATGGCTACACCTTC.

The chain uses TRBV11-2 and TRBJ1-1, with 7 positions matching TRBD1. CDR1 and CDR2 from the germline V gene are SGHAT and FQNNGV. The CDR3 length is 15 residues. The J segment lost 0 bases and the V segment lost 5 bases, leaving 6 bases of the junction unmatched. The CDR3 nucleotides are TGTGCCAGCAGCCAGGGACAGAATCTGAACACTGAAGCTTTCTTT. Residues: CASSQGQNLNTEAFF.

This chain joins TRBV20-1 and TRBJ1-5, with D possibly matching TRBD1 (6 bases). V lost 6 bases, J lost 0 bases, and 21 bases lay in between. The CDR3 consists of 17 residues. Germline V gene data show CDR1 as DFQATT and CDR2 as SNEGSKA (reference sequence). DNA for the CDR3: TGCAGTGCGGCTTCGGGGGCAGAGCTTTATAGCAATCAGCCCCAGCATTTT. Translation: CSAASGAELYSNQPQHF.

The chain is built from TRBV7-9 and TRBJ1-4; D unresolved. The CDR3 has 14 amino acids. Germline loops: CDR1 SEHNR, CDR2 FQNEAQ (reference sequence). V was pared by 5 bases and J by 2 bases, with 9 bases between. The CDR3 region is CASSDWFTNEKLFF. CDR3 coding DNA: TGTGCCAGCAGCGACTGGTTTACTAATGAAAAACTGTTTTTT.

The CDR3 protein is CSATGTSGQETQYF. CDR3 sequence (DNA): TGCAGTGCTACGGGGACTAGCGGGCAAGAGACCCAGTACTTC. This chain joins TRBV20-1 and TRBJ2-5, with TRBD2 matching over 12 bases. The CDR3 spans 14 residues. Germline values: CDR1 DFQATT, CDR2 SNEGSKA (reference sequence). J gave up 2 bases and V 4 bases, and 2 bases lay outside the gene matches.

In this sample, this clonotype turned up once. V is TRBV7-6 and J is TRBJ2-3; 8 nucleotides line up with TRBD1. CDR1 and CDR2 from the germline V gene are SGHVS and FNYEAQ. The V gene end was trimmed by 5 bases and the J gene end by 5 bases; junction bases not matched to a gene: 15. CDR3 length: 17 residues. Written as DNA, the CDR3 is TGTGCCAGCAGCCTTCGCCCTCGGGACAGGTTAGGAGATACGCAGTATTTT. Translated: CASSLRPRDRLGDTQYF.

Regarding this clonotype: Compared with germline, one end of the junction differs, possibly owing to a read error. This rearrangement joins TRBV30 to TRBJ2-2; 7 nucleotides align to TRBD1. There are 15 residues in the CDR3. CDR1 and CDR2 (germline): GTSNPN, SVGIG (reference sequence). CDR3 in amino acids: CACSMGQRNTGELSF. CDR3 DNA sequence: TGTGCCTGCTCCATGGGACAGCGGAACACCGGGGAGCTGTCTTTT.

V is TRBV12-3 or TRBV12-4 and J is TRBJ2-4; D is uncertain. V was shortened by 1 base and J by 9 bases, with 7 bases between the two germline ends. CDR3 size: 12 residues. CDR3 sequence reads: CASSLGWGIQYF. CDR3 nucleotide sequence: TGTGCCAGCAGTTTAGGGTGGGGCATTCAGTACTTC.

The chain carries TRBV24-1 and TRBJ1-4; maybe TRBD1 (5 bases). V dropped 12 bases and J dropped 5 bases, with 18 bases sitting between them. Germline CDR1 and CDR2: KGHDR and SFDVKD. This CDR3 comprises 14 residues. The CDR3 is CALPDLGTNEKLFF. CDR3 DNA: TGTGCCTTACCTGACCTAGGGACGAATGAAAAACTGTTTTTT.